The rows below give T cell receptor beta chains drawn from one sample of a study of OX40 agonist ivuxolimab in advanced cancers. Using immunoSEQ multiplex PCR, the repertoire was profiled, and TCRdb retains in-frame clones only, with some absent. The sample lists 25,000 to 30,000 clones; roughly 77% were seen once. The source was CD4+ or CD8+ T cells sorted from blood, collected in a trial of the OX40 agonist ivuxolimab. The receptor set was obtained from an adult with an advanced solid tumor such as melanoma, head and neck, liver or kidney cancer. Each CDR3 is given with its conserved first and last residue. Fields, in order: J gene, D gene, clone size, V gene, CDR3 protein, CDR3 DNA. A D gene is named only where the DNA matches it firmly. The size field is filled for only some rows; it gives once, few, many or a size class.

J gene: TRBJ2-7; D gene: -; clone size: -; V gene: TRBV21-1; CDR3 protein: CASSKPSGESSYEQYF; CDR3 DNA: TGTGCCAGCAGCAAACCTAGCGGGGAGAGCTCCTACGAGCAGTACTTC
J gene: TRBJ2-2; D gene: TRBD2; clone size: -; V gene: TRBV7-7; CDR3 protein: CASSSSGSSGELFF; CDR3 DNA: TGTGCTAGCAGCTCTAGCGGGAGTTCCGGGGAGCTGTTTTTT
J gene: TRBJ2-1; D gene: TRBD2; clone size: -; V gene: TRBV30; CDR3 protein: CAWSVGYSGANEQFF; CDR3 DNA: TGTGCCTGGAGTGTAGGTTATAGCGGGGCCAATGAGCAGTTCTTC
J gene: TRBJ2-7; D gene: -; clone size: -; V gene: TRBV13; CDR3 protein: CASSFGYEQYF; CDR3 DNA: TGTGCCAGCAGCTTTGGGTACGAGCAGTACTTC
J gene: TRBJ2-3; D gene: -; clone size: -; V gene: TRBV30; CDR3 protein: CAWSVLVTDTQYF; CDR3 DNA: TGTGCCTGGAGTGTACTCGTCACAGATACGCAGTATTTT
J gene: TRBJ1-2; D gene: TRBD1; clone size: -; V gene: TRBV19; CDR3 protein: CASSIGRTGDGYTF; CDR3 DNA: TGTGCCAGTAGTATTGGAAGGACAGGGGATGGCTACACCTTC
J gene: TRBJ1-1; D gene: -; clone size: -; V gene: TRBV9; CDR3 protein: CASSVNTGGFDEAFF; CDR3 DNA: TGTGCCAGCAGCGTAAACACGGGAGGGTTTGATGAAGCTTTCTTT
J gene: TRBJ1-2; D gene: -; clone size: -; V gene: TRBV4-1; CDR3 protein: CASSQGAVSYGYTF; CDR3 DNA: TGCGCCAGCAGCCAAGGCGCGGTCTCCTATGGCTACACCTTC
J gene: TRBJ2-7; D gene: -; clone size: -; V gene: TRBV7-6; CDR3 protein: CASSPLPGNLVEEAYEQYF; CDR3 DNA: TGTGCCAGCAGCCCACTCCCGGGCAACCTGGTGGAAGAGGCCTACGAGCAGTACTTC
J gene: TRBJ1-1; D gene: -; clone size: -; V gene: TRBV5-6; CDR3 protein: CASSWINSVEAFF; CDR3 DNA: TGTGCCAGCAGCTGGATCAATTCAGTTGAAGCTTTCTTT
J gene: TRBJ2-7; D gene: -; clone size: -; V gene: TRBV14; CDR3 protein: CASSHGSSYEQYF; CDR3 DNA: TGTGCCAGCAGCCATGGATCTTCCTACGAGCAGTACTTC
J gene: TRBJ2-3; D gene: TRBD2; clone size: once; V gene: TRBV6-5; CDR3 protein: CASYASGTDTQYF; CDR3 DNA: TGTGCCAGCTACGCTAGCGGGACAGATACGCAGTATTTT
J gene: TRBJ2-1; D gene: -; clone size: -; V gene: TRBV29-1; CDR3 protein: CSVEWSYNEQFF; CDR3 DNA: TGCAGCGTTGAGTGGAGCTACAATGAGCAGTTCTTC
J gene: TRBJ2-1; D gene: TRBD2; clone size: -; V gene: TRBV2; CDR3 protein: CASKGLAAQGGVYNEQFF; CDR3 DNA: TGTGCCAGCAAAGGACTAGCGGCCCAAGGGGGGGTTTACAATGAGCAGTTCTTC
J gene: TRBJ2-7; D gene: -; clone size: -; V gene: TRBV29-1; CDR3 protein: CSVVRDNSYEQYF; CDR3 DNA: TGCAGCGTTGTCCGGGACAACTCCTACGAGCAGTACTTC
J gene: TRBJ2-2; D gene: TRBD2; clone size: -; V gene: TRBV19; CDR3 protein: CASSGRTSAGELFF; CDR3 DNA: TGTGCCAGTAGTGGAAGGACTAGCGCCGGGGAGCTGTTTTTT
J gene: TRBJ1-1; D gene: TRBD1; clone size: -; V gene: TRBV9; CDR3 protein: CASSATQGAATEAFF; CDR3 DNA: TGTGCCAGCAGCGCGACACAGGGGGCGGCCACTGAAGCTTTCTTT
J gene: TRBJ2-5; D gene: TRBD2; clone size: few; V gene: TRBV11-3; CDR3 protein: CASSLDLGLGPPETQYF; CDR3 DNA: TGTGCCAGCAGCTTAGATCTAGGACTAGGTCCCCCAGAGACCCAGTACTTC
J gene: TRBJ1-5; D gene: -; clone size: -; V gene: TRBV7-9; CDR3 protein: CASSFSGAVDQPQHF; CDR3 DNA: TGTGCCAGCAGCTTTTCAGGGGCAGTGGATCAGCCCCAGCATTTT
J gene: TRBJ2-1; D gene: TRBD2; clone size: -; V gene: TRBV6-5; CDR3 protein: CASSLTSGVYNEQFF; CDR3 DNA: TGTGCCAGCAGCCTAACTAGCGGGGTCTACAATGAGCAGTTCTTC
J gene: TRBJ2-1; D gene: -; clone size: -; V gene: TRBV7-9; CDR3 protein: CARQIEVGDEQFF; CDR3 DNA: TGTGCCAGGCAAATAGAGGTCGGGGATGAGCAGTTCTTC
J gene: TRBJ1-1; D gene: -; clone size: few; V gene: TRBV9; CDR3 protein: CASSVGQGIEAFF; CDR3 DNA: TGTGCCAGCAGCGTAGGGCAGGGGATTGAAGCTTTCTTT
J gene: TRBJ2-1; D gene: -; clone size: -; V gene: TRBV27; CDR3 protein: CASIAYNEQFF; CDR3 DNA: TGTGCCAGCATCGCCTACAATGAGCAGTTCTTC
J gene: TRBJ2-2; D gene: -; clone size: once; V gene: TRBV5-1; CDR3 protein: CASGIIFEGDTGELFF; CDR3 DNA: TGCGCCAGCGGTATAATCTTTGAGGGAGACACCGGGGAGCTGTTTTTT
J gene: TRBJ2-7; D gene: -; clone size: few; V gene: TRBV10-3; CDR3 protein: CAISDAQGYEQYF; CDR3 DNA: TGTGCCATCAGTGACGCACAGGGTTACGAGCAGTACTTC
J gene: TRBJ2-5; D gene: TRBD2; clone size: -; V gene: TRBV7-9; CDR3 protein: CASNLTGLAGQETQYF; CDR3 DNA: TGTGCCAGCAACCTCACGGGACTAGCGGGGCAAGAGACCCAGTACTTC
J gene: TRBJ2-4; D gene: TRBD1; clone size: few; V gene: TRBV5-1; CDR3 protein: CASSSRTGIENIQYF; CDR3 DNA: TGCGCCAGCAGCTCCAGGACAGGGATAGAGAACATTCAGTACTTC
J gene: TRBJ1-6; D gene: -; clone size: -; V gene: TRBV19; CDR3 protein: CATRDLRSSYNSPLHF; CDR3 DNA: TGTGCCACCCGGGATCTTAGGAGCTCCTATAATTCACCCCTCCACTTT
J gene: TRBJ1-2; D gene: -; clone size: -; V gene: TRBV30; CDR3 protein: CAWSMEANYGYTF; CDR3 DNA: TGTGCCTGGTCTATGGAAGCTAACTATGGCTACACCTTC